This T cell receptor (beta chain) was observed in a study of identical twins. TCRdb redid the calling of the 5' RACE reads with MiXCR, one entry per CDR3 protein. The sample has 200,000 to 250,000 distinct CDR3 sequences, 5.5% to 7% seen once. General study findings and limits: Invariant T cells like MAIT and iNKT could partly confound the zero-insertion analyses. Fewer insertions characterized abundant cord blood beta clonotypes, whereas memory repertoires showed none. Model-predicted out-of-frame TCR alpha sharing fell below observed values in monozygotic twins.

The CDR3 sequence is 23 residues long. The germline CDR1 and CDR2 sequences are SGHNT and YYREEE (reference sequence). V lost 1 base, J lost 0 bases, and 22 bases stayed unmatched. This clonotype has more than one count but fewer than ten. Antigen unknown. This sample was also put to use in a study of yellow fever vaccine responses in identical twins.

The TCR was taken from a woman between 18 and 29 years old in good health. The rearrangement joins TRBV5-4 to TRBJ2-6; TRBD1 agrees at 7 bases. The sample taken for sequencing was memory (CD45RO+) T cells sorted from blood. The CDR3 bases are TGTGCCAGCAGCTTGCGGGGTTTAGTTTTCCGGGACAGACCTTCCTCTGGGGCCAACGTCCTGACTTTC. It is translated as CASSLRGLVFRDRPSSGANVLTF.